Below are 8 T cell receptor beta chains sequenced from a single sample in a study of response to subunit inactivated influenza vaccine. TCRdb reprocessed the RT-PCR reads with MiXCR, giving one entry per CDR3 protein. The sample contains 200,000 to 250,000 distinct CDR3 sequences, 9.5% to 15% of which appear only once. The source was non-naive T cells sorted from PBMCs, collected around 14 days before vaccination. These receptors were collected from a middle-aged man who received an inactivated influenza vaccine.

A few counts support this clonotype. The chain joins TRBV19 to TRBJ1-5, with D perhaps matching TRBD1 (6 bases). CDR3 length: 16 amino acids. Germline V CDR1 and CDR2: LNHDA, SQIVND (reference sequence). Trimming removed 3 bases from V and 2 bases from J, with 14 bases in between. The CDR3 is CASSITGRRGNQPQHF. As DNA, the CDR3 is TGTGCCAGTAGTATCACAGGGCGTCGGGGCAATCAGCCCCAGCATTTT. Drawing the rest from reference TRBV19 and TRBJ1-5, the complete variable domain is DGGITQSPKYLFRKEGQNVTLSCEQNLNHDAMYWYRQDPGQGLRLIYYSQIVNDFQKGDIAEGYSVSREKKESFPLTVTSAQKNPTAFYLCASSITGRRGNQPQHFGDGTRLSIL.

This clonotype has ten or more counts. The J gene is TRBJ1-6, the V gene TRBV7-2; D remains unclear. Germline V lookup: CDR1 SGHTA, CDR2 FQGNSA. The V end was cut by 5 bases, the J end by 8 bases, with 10 bases between. The CDR3 covers 13 residues. The CDR3 DNA sequence: TGTGCCAGCAGCCCCCGGTGGGATTCACCCCTCCACTTT. It encodes CASSPRWDSPLHF.

This clonotype was seen many times. The chain joins TRBV6-1 to TRBJ2-2, with 8 positions matching TRBD1. CDR3 length: 13 amino acids. CDR1 and CDR2 (germline): MNHNS, SASEGT. V lost 8 bases, J lost 2 bases, and 1 base stayed unmatched. CDR3 sequence reads: CASDRGNTGELFF. The DNA of the CDR3 is TGTGCCAGCGACAGGGGTAACACCGGGGAGCTGTTTTTT.

V gene TRBV5-1 combines with J gene TRBJ1-5; no definite D call. Between the trimmed V and J ends, which lost 0 bases and 9 bases, there was a span of 10 bases. The germline gives CDR1 SGHRS, CDR2 YFSETQ. This CDR3 is built from 13 residues. CDR3 nucleotides: TGCGCCAGCAGCTTGGACGGACTCGGGCCCCAGCATTTT. Translated, it gives CASSLDGLGPQHF.

This chain uses TRBV5-1 with TRBJ1-1, with unresolved D. The ends were cut back, 4 bases at V and 0 bases at J, with 13 bases in the middle. CDR3 size: 15 residues. Germline V gives CDR1 SGHRS, CDR2 YFSETQ. The CDR3 spells CASSPGGRMNTEAFF. The CDR3, as DNA: TGCGCCAGCAGCCCAGGTGGGAGGATGAACACTGAAGCTTTCTTT.

This clonotype was seen at least ten times. This chain links TRBV2 with TRBJ1-4, with D unclear. This CDR3 contains 13 residues. V lost 9 bases and J 0 bases, leaving 8 bases between the germline ends. The V gene's germline CDR1 is SNHLY and CDR2 FYNNEI. The CDR3 sequence is CASLRATNEKLFF. In nucleotides, the CDR3 is TGTGCCAGTCTGAGGGCAACTAATGAAAAACTGTTTTTT.

The gene calls are TRBV15 and TRBJ1-4; 9 bases line up with TRBD1. Germline CDR1 reads LNHNV; CDR2 reads YYDKDF (reference sequence). The V and J ends lost 8 bases and 7 bases, in that order; junction bases with no gene match: 14. The CDR3 extends over 16 amino acids. CDR3 in amino acids: CATGIGDRAISEKLFF. The CDR3 DNA follows: TGTGCCACCGGGATCGGGGACAGGGCTATAAGTGAAAAACTGTTTTTT.

This clonotype appeared a few times. The chain carries TRBV2 and TRBJ2-5; TRBD2 matches 10 bases. The length of the CDR3 is 16 residues. The ends lost 3 bases at V and 5 bases at J; junction bases unmatched: 9. Germline V gene sequence: CDR1 SNHLY, CDR2 FYNNEI. The CDR3: CASSELAGAGTETQYF. The CDR3 DNA follows: TGTGCCAGCAGTGAGCTAGCGGGAGCCGGGACGGAGACCCAGTACTTC.